The present T cell receptor beta chain was sequenced within a study of blood T cell repertoires in COVID-19. Generated by immunoSEQ multiplex PCR, the TCRdb table keeps only in-frame clones and is missing some. The sample includes 200,000 to 250,000 clones, about 80% of them seen just once. With V trimmed by 7 bases and J by 8 bases, 8 bases remained unmatched. The CDR3 has 13 residues. CDR1 and CDR2 (germline): LNHDA, SQIVND (reference sequence). The receptor was isolated from a woman at least 80 years old with acute or convalescent COVID-19. J is TRBJ1-2 and V is TRBV19, with TRBD1 identical over 9 bases. Material for sequencing was peripheral blood. CDR3 bases: TGTGCCAGTACCCCCGGGACAGGGTTGGGCTACACCTTC. Protein product: CASTPGTGLGYTF.